The entry that follows covers one T cell receptor beta chain sequence. This sample stems from a study of control samples from healthy donors and cancer patients. Germline V gene sequence: CDR1 GTSNPN, CDR2 SVGIG (reference sequence). V shed 3 bases and J shed 8 bases, with 19 bases lying between them. The CDR3 spans 14 residues. TCRdb keeps only in-frame clones here, not all; method: immunoSEQ multiplex PCR. The sample yields 70,000 or so clones, 75% to 90% seen once. This TCR came from a man aged 45 to 65 in good health. The chain has TRBV30 and TRBJ1-1; no reliable D call. Sequencing was done on a sample of blood. DNA of the CDR3: TGTGCCTGGAGGCCCCCGGGCGCGGCAAGAGAAGCTTTCTTT. This sequence encodes CAWRPPGAAREAFF.